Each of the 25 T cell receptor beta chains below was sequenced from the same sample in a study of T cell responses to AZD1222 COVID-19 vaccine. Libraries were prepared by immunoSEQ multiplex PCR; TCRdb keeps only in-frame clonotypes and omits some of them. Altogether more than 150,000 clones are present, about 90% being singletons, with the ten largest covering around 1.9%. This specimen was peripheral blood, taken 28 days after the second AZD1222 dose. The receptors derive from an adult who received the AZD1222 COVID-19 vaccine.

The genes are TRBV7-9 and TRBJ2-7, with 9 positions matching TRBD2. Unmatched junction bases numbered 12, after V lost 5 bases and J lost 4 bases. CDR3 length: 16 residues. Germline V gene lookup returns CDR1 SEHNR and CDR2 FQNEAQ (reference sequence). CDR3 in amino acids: CASSPPGLAGTYEQYF. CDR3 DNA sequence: TGTGCCAGCAGCCCTCCCGGGCTAGCGGGGACTTACGAGCAGTACTTC.

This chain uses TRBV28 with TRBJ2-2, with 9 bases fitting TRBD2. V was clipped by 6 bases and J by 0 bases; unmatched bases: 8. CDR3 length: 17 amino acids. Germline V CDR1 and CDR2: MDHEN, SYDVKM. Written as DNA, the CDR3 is TGTGCCAGCAGCCCTATCCCTAGCGGGACGAACACCGGGGAGCTGTTTTTT. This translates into CASSPIPSGTNTGELFF.

CDR3 nucleotide sequence: TGTGCCAGCAGTGAAGCACAGGGTCAGAATTCACCCCTCCACTTT. Its protein product is CASSEAQGQNSPLHF. V usage is TRBV6-1 and J usage is TRBJ1-6; D may be TRBD1 (6 bases). Germline CDR1 reads MNHNS; CDR2 reads SASEGT. V was shortened by 0 bases and J by 7 bases, with 10 bases between the two germline ends. The CDR3 extends over 15 amino acids.

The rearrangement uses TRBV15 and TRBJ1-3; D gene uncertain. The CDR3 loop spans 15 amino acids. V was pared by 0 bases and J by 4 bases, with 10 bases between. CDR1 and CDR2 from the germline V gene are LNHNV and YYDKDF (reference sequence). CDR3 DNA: TGTGCCACCAGCAGAGATTGGAGGGTGGGAAACACCATATATTTT. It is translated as CATSRDWRVGNTIYF.

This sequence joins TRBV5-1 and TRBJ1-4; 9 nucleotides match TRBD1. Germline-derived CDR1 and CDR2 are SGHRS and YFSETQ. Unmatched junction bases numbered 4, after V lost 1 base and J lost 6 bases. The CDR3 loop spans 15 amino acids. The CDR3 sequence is CASSLPGTGYEKLFF. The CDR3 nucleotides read TGCGCCAGCAGCTTGCCCGGGACAGGGTATGAAAAACTGTTTTTT.

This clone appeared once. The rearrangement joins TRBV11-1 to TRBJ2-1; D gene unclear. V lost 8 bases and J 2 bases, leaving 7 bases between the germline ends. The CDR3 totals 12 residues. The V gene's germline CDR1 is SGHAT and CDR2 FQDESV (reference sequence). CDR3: CASLGTYNEQFF. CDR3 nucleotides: TGTGCCAGCCTGGGAACCTACAATGAGCAGTTCTTC.

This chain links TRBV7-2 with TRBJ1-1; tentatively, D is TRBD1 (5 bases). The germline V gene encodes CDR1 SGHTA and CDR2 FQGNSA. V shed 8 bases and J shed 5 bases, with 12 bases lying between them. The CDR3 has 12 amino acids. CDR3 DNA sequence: TGTGCCAGCCGAGCTTGGGGGACTGAAGCTTTCTTT. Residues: CASRAWGTEAFF.

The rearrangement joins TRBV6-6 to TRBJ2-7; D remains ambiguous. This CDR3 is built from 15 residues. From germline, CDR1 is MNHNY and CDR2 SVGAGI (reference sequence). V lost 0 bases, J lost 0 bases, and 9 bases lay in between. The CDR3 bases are TGTGCCAGCAGTTACTCGAGAGGCAGCTCCTACGAGCAGTACTTC. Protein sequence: CASSYSRGSSYEQYF.

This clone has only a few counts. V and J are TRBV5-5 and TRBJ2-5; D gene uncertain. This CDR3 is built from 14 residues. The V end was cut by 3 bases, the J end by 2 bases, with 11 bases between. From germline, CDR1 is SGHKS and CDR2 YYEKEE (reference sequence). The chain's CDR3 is CASSSVPLQETQYF. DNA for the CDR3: TGTGCCAGCAGCTCGGTCCCCCTACAAGAGACCCAGTACTTC.

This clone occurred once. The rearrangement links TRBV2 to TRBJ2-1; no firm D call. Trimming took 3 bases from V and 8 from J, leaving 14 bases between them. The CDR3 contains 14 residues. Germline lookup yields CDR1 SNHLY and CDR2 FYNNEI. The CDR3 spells CASSEGLTGDEQFF. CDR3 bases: TGTGCCAGCAGTGAGGGCCTGACCGGCGATGAGCAGTTCTTC.

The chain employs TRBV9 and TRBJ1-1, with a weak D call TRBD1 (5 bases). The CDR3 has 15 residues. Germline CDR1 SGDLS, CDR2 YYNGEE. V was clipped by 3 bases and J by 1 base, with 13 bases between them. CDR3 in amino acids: CASSALSTENTEAFF. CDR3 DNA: TGTGCCAGCAGCGCCCTCTCGACAGAGAACACTGAAGCTTTCTTT.

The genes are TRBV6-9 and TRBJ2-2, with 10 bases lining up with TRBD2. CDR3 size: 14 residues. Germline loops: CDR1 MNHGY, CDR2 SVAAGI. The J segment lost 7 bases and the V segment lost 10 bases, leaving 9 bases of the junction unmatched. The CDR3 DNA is TGTGCCACTCTAGCGGGGGAGCTTGGCGGGGAGCTGTTTTTT. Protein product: CATLAGELGGELFF.

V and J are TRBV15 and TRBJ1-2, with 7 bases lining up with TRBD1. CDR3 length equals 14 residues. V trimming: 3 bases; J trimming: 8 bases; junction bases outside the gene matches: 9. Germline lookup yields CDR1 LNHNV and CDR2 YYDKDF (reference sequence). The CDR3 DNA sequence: TGTGCCACCAGCAGCCACTTGACAGGGTCCGGCTACACCTTC. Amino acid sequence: CATSSHLTGSGYTF.

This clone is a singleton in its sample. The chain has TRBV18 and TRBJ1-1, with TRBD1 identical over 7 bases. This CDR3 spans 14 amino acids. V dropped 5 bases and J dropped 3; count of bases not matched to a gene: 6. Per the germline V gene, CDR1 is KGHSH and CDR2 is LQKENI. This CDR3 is CASSDIRGDTEAFF. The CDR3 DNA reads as TGTGCCAGCTCAGATATCAGGGGGGACACTGAAGCTTTCTTT.

Written as DNA, the CDR3 is TGTGCCAGCAGCCACGATCGGGGGGCTGAAGCTTTCTTT. It codes for CASSHDRGAEAFF. The chain joins TRBV3-1 (or the pseudogene TRBV3-2) to TRBJ1-1; TRBD1 might be the D (5 bases). CDR1 and CDR2 (germline): LGHDT, YNNKEL (reference sequence). The CDR3 extends over 13 amino acids. V was shortened by 3 bases and J by 6 bases, with 11 bases between the two germline ends.

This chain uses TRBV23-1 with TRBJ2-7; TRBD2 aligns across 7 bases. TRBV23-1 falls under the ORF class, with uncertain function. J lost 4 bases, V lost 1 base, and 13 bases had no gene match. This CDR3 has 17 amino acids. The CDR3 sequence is CASSQLCIRDYRYEQYF. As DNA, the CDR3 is TGCGCCAGCAGTCAATTGTGCATTCGGGACTATAGATACGAGCAGTACTTC.

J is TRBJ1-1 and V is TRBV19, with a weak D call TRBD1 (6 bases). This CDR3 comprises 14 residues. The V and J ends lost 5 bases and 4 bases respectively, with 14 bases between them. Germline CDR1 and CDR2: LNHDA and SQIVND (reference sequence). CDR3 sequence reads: CASSSYRDGTEAFF. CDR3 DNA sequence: TGTGCCAGTAGTTCTTACAGGGATGGCACTGAAGCTTTCTTT.

Here the CDR3 DNA reads TGCGCCAGCACTCGTAACAGAGGATACGAGCAGTACTTC. Protein sequence: CASTRNRGYEQYF. The chain carries TRBV23-1 and TRBJ2-7, with D uncertain. TRBV23-1 is labeled an ORF, and its function is uncertain. The CDR3 consists of 13 residues. V lost 7 bases and J lost 4, with 14 bases in between.

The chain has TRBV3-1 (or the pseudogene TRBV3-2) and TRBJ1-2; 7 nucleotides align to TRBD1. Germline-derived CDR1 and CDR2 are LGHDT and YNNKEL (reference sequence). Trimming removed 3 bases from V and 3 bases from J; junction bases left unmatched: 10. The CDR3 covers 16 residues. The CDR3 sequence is CASSQSTGEGDYGYTF. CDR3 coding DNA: TGTGCCAGCAGCCAGAGTACAGGGGAAGGAGACTATGGCTACACCTTC.

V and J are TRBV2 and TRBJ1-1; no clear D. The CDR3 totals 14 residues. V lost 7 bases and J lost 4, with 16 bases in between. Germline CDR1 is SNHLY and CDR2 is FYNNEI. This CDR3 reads CASKVLRSGTEAFF. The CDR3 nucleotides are TGTGCCAGCAAGGTCCTCCGATCGGGCACTGAAGCTTTCTTT. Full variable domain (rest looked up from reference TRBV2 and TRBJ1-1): EPEVTQTPSHQVTQMGQEVILRCVPISNHLYFYWYRQILGQKVEFLVSFYNNEISEKSEIFDDQFSVERPDGSNFTLKIRSTKLEDSAMYFCASKVLRSGTEAFFGQGTRLTVV.

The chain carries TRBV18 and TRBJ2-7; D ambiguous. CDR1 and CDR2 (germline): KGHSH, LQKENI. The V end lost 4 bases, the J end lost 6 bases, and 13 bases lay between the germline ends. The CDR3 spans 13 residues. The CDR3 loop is CASSQSAIGEQYF. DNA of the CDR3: TGTGCCAGCTCACAATCGGCAATCGGCGAGCAGTACTTC.

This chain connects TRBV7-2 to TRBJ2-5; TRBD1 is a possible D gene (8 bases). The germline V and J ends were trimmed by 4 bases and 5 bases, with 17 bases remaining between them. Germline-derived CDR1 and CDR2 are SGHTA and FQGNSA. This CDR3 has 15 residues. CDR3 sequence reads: CASSSYGQGGETQYF. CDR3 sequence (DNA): TGTGCCAGCAGCTCATATGGACAGGGAGGGGAGACCCAGTACTTC.

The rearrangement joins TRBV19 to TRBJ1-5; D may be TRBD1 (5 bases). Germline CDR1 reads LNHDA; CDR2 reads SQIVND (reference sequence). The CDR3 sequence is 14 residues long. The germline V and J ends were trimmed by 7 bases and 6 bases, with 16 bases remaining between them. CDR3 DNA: TGTGCCAGTACGCTCGGACACTACTCTCAGCCCCAGCATTTT. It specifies CASTLGHYSQPQHF.

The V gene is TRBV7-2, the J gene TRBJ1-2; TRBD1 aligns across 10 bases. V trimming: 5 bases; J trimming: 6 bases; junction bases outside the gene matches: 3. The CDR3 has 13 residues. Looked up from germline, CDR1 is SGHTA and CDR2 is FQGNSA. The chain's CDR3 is CASSRGTGDGYTF. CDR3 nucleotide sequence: TGTGCCAGCAGCCGAGGGACAGGGGATGGCTACACCTTC.

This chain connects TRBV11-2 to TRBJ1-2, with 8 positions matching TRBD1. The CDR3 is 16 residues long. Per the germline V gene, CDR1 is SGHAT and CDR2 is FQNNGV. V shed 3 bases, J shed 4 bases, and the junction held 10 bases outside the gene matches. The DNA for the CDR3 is TGTGCCAGCAGCTTCGTCAGGACAGGGCCGCCCTATGGCTACACCTTC. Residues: CASSFVRTGPPYGYTF.